This TCR beta chain was captured in a study of blood T cell repertoires in COVID-19. Study context: The United States, Italy and Spain provided the acute and convalescent COVID-19 samples. Sources were T cells, B-cell-depleted T cells, or PBMCs; the material itself was cDNA or gDNA.

This clone occurred many times. Authors' data handling: The assay estimated nucleated cells by amplifying reference gene primers. Assay: immunoSEQ multiplex PCR; the TCRdb copy retains only in-frame clones and omits some. The V and J calls and clone size are taken from that table; D and trimming were inferred from the DNA. This table has approximately 280,000 clones, roughly 87% appearing once. Source material: peripheral blood. This sequence was found in a man in his late teens or twenties with active or convalescent COVID-19.

The CDR3 coding sequence is TGCGCCAGCAGCTTGGACGGAGATACGCAGTATTTT. It encodes CASSLDGDTQYF. This chain uses TRBV5-1 with TRBJ2-3, with D hard to call. V was clipped by 0 bases and J by 5 bases, with 4 bases between them. Germline CDR1 SGHRS, CDR2 YFSETQ. This CDR3 comprises 12 residues.